The 25 T cell receptor beta chains given below trace back to one sample, sequenced in a study of blood T cell repertoires in COVID-19. Using immunoSEQ multiplex PCR, the repertoire was profiled, and TCRdb retains in-frame clones only, with some absent. The repertoire holds about 250,000 clones, with about 90% as singletons. Sequenced: peripheral blood. These receptors came from a man older than 75 with acute or convalescent COVID-19.

This chain joins TRBV3-1 (or the pseudogene TRBV3-2) and TRBJ1-1, with 11 bases matching TRBD1. The CDR3 length is 14 residues. The V and J ends lost 3 bases and 7 bases, in that order; junction bases with no gene match: 4. Germline CDR1 LGHDT, CDR2 YNNKEL (reference sequence). The CDR3 DNA reads TGTGCCAGCAGCCAGCGGACAGGGGGCATTGAAGCTTTCTTT. Protein product: CASSQRTGGIEAFF.

The CDR3 DNA reads TGCGCCAGCAGCTCGACAGGAGGCACAGATACGCAGTATTTT. Translation: CASSSTGGTDTQYF. This rearrangement joins TRBV5-1 to TRBJ2-3; the D gene is possibly TRBD1 (6 bases). Trimming removed 3 bases at V and 1 base at J, with 9 bases between. This CDR3 region has 14 residues. The germline CDR1 and CDR2 sequences are SGHRS and YFSETQ.

The chain recombines TRBV4-1 with TRBJ1-4; TRBD1 matches at 8 bases. The germline V gene encodes CDR1 MGHRA and CDR2 YSYEKL. CDR3 length: 16 residues. The V segment lost 2 bases and the J segment 8 bases; nucleotides outside the gene matches: 10. In DNA form, the CDR3 reads TGCGCCAGCAGCCAACTCCTTCAGGGGGCCGGGGAAAAACTGTTTTTT. Translating it yields CASSQLLQGAGEKLFF.

This chain joins TRBV6-2 or TRBV6-3 and TRBJ2-1; 8 bases match TRBD2. The CDR3 length is 16 residues. CDR1 and CDR2 from the germline V gene are MNHEY and SVGEGT. V lost 6 bases and J lost 3; bases outside the gene matches: 10. The CDR3 coding sequence is TGTGCCAGCAGCCCTGGGGCGGGAGGATACTACAATGAGCAGTTCTTC. Translation: CASSPGAGGYYNEQFF.

In nucleotides, the CDR3 is TGTGCCAGCAGCTCAGGGTTTGAAAATTCACCCCTCCACTTT. Residues: CASSSGFENSPLHF. The chain is built from TRBV7-9 and TRBJ1-6, with D tentatively TRBD1 (5 bases). The V end lost 4 bases, the J end lost 7 bases, and 11 bases lay between the germline ends. The CDR3 sequence is 14 residues long. Germline V gives CDR1 SEHNR, CDR2 FQNEAQ (reference sequence).

The chain couples TRBV7-8 to TRBJ1-3, with 10 bases that match TRBD1. The CDR3 length is 16 residues. V lost 6 bases to trimming and J lost 2 bases; unmatched junction nucleotides: 7. Germline-derived CDR1 and CDR2 are SGHVS and FQNEAQ. CDR3 region: CASSLTGGITGNTIYF. The DNA for the CDR3 is TGTGCCAGCAGTCTGACAGGGGGCATAACTGGAAACACCATATATTTT.

V is TRBV6-5 and J is TRBJ1-6; a weak D match, TRBD1 (6 bases). Germline loops: CDR1 MNHEY, CDR2 SVGAGI. The CDR3 runs to 16 residues. V was pared by 4 bases and J by 7 bases, with 17 bases between. The CDR3 sequence is CASSSQTQGPNSPLHF. Here the CDR3 DNA reads TGTGCCAGCAGTTCCCAAACACAGGGTCCGAATTCACCCCTCCACTTT.

The CDR3 DNA sequence: TGTGCCAGCACCGGGACAGCGGATCTTTATGGCTACACCTTC. This encodes CASTGTADLYGYTF. V usage is TRBV6-5 and J usage is TRBJ1-2; the match to TRBD1 covers 7 bases. V lost 7 bases and J lost 5; bases outside the gene matches: 10. Germline CDR1 MNHEY, CDR2 SVGAGI. There are 14 residues in the CDR3.

The chain carries TRBV3-1 (or the pseudogene TRBV3-2) and TRBJ2-1; tentatively, D is TRBD2 (6 bases). The V gene lost 3 bases and the J gene lost 7 bases, with 13 bases spanning the gap. This CDR3 comprises 14 residues. Looked up from germline, CDR1 is LGHDT and CDR2 is YNNKEL (reference sequence). CDR3 in amino acids: CASSHGGIRNEQFF. In nucleotides, the CDR3 is TGTGCCAGCAGCCACGGCGGGATAAGGAATGAGCAGTTCTTC.

The chain employs TRBV7-9 and TRBJ2-3; weak D call: TRBD2 (6 bases). Trimming cost V 5 bases and J 4 bases, with 16 bases left between them. CDR1 SEHNR and CDR2 FQNEAQ come from the germline V gene (reference sequence). This CDR3 comprises 15 residues. The CDR3 here is CASSPWSAGSDTQYF. Here the CDR3 DNA reads TGTGCCAGCAGCCCCTGGAGTGCGGGATCAGATACGCAGTATTTT.

J is TRBJ1-1 and V is TRBV11-3; 8 positions agree with TRBD1. The CDR3 runs 13 residues. J lost 6 bases, V lost 5 bases, and 5 bases had no gene match. The germline V gene encodes CDR1 SGHNT and CDR2 YENEEA. The CDR3 DNA reads TGTGCCAGCAGCCTCGACAGGGGCGCTGAAGCTTTCTTT. This gives the protein CASSLDRGAEAFF.

The chain employs TRBV18 and TRBJ1-2, with a tentative D call TRBD1 (5 bases). V shed 4 bases and J shed 8 bases, with 20 bases lying between them. In germline, CDR1 is KGHSH, CDR2 LQKENI. CDR3 length equals 15 residues. CDR3 bases: TGTGCCAGCTCACTCGGGACCCCCCGGGGGAGCGGCTACACCTTC. This translates into CASSLGTPRGSGYTF.

The DNA for the CDR3 is TGTGCCAGCAGCCCTTACAGGGGGCGCGGGACTGAAGCTTTCTTT. As protein: CASSPYRGRGTEAFF. The V gene is TRBV3-1 (or the pseudogene TRBV3-2), the J gene TRBJ1-1; TRBD1 matches at 9 bases. V was pared by 4 bases and J by 5 bases, with 8 bases of the junction left unmatched. The CDR3 covers 15 residues. Germline assignment: CDR1 LGHDT and CDR2 YNNKEL (reference sequence).

The chain joins TRBV6-5 to TRBJ1-2; 7 bases align to TRBD1. This CDR3 spans 12 amino acids. V trimming: 6 bases; J trimming: 5 bases; junction bases outside the gene matches: 3. Germline V lookup: CDR1 MNHEY, CDR2 SVGAGI. The CDR3 is CASSPGQYGYTF. The CDR3 region has the DNA TGTGCCAGCAGCCCGGGACAGTATGGCTACACCTTC.

The chain uses TRBV28 and TRBJ2-5, with 12 bases aligning to TRBD1. The V gene end was trimmed by 5 bases and the J gene end by 5 bases; junction bases not matched to a gene: 6. The CDR3 sequence is 15 residues long. Germline assignment: CDR1 MDHEN and CDR2 SYDVKM. Here the CDR3 reads CASSPGTGGGETQYF. In nucleotides, the CDR3 is TGTGCCAGCAGTCCAGGGACAGGGGGCGGTGAGACCCAGTACTTC.

The rearrangement joins TRBV6-2 or TRBV6-3 to TRBJ2-7; a weak D match, TRBD2 (6 bases). V lost 1 base to trimming and J lost 0 bases, with 10 bases between them. Per germline, CDR1 MNHEY and CDR2 SVGEGT. The CDR3 runs 15 residues. The CDR3 is CASSYWDSLSYEQYF. Here the CDR3 DNA reads TGTGCCAGCAGTTACTGGGACTCCCTCTCCTACGAGCAGTACTTC.

The CDR3 spells CASSSQGAGGTDTQYF. The CDR3 nucleotides are TGTGCCAGCAGCTCCCAAGGCGCGGGGGGCACAGATACGCAGTATTTT. The V call is TRBV7-2, the J call TRBJ2-3, with 7 bases fitting TRBD2. The CDR3 totals 16 residues. V lost 4 bases, J lost 1 base, and 8 bases stayed unmatched. Looked up from germline, CDR1 is SGHTA and CDR2 is FQGNSA.

This chain links TRBV18 with TRBJ2-1, with 11 bases matching TRBD2. CDR3 length equals 15 residues. After removal of 2 bases from V and 7 bases from J, the junction contained 4 bases not matched to a gene. Germline V gene lookup returns CDR1 KGHSH and CDR2 LQKENI. The CDR3 DNA sequence: TGTGCCAGCTCACCAGAGTCTAGCGGGAGGAATGAGCAGTTCTTC. Residues: CASSPESSGRNEQFF. Full variable domain (rest looked up from reference TRBV18 and TRBJ2-1): NAGVMQNPRHLVRRRGQEARLRCSPMKGHSHVYWYRQLPEEGLKFMVYLQKENIIDESGMPKERFSAEFPKEGPSILRIQQVVRGDSAAYFCASSPESSGRNEQFFGPGTRLTVL.

Comment on this clone: A read error may account for a junction end that differs from germline. The V and J genes are TRBV28 and TRBJ1-2; unclear D gene. This CDR3 comprises 15 residues. CDR1 is MDHEN, CDR2 SYDVKM, per germline. DNA of the CDR3: TGTGCCGGCAGAGTTTTGAAGAGGGCTAACTATGGCTACACCTTC. Encoded protein: CAGRVLKRANYGYTF.

The V and J genes are TRBV29-1 and TRBJ2-1; 14 nucleotides line up with TRBD2. Germline trimming cut 7 bases from V and 5 bases from J; bases unmatched to any gene: 7. Germline CDR1 and CDR2: SQVTM and ANQGSEA. The CDR3 covers 15 residues. The CDR3 loop reads CSGEPTSGGDNEQFF. The CDR3 coding sequence is TGCAGCGGTGAGCCGACTAGCGGGGGGGACAATGAGCAGTTCTTC.

The CDR3 protein is CASSSGQGLDTQYF. The CDR3 region has the DNA TGCGCCAGCAGCTCGGGACAGGGTCTGGATACGCAGTATTTT. The rearrangement joins TRBV5-1 to TRBJ2-3, with TRBD1 identical over 9 bases. The CDR3 covers 14 residues. Looked up from germline, CDR1 is SGHRS and CDR2 is YFSETQ. With 3 bases clipped from V and 6 bases from J, the junction kept 5 bases outside the gene matches.

The sample holds one count of this clone. V and J are TRBV2 and TRBJ2-7, with TRBD2 matching over 11 bases. The CDR3 is made up of 15 amino acids. Germline V gene lookup returns CDR1 SNHLY and CDR2 FYNNEI. With V trimmed by 6 bases and J by 2 bases, 6 bases remained unmatched. The CDR3 DNA reads as TGTGCCAGCAGCGCCTTTAGCGGGAGGGCCTACGAGCAGTACTTC. Translated: CASSAFSGRAYEQYF.

This chain joins TRBV7-8 and TRBJ2-3; tentative D call: TRBD2 (6 bases). This CDR3 contains 15 residues. From germline, CDR1 is SGHVS and CDR2 FQNEAQ. V was cut by 1 base and J by 4 bases, with 12 bases left in between. The CDR3 DNA is TGTGCCAGCAGCTTAGGGTCTAGCGTTTCAGATACGCAGTATTTT. It is translated as CASSLGSSVSDTQYF. The full variable domain, with the rest looked up from reference TRBV7-8 and TRBJ2-3, is GAGVSQSPRYKVAKRGQDVALRCDPISGHVSLFWYQQALGQGPEFLTYFQNEAQLDKSGLPSDRFFAERPEGSVSTLKIQRTQQEDSAVYLCASSLGSSVSDTQYFGPGTRLTVL.

This clone was recorded once. V gene TRBV6-2 or TRBV6-3 combines with J gene TRBJ2-7, with 8 bases lining up with TRBD1. This CDR3 is 14 amino acids long. Germline V gene lookup returns CDR1 MNHEY and CDR2 SVGEGT. Germline trimming cut 5 bases from V and 4 bases from J; bases unmatched to any gene: 7. The CDR3 region has the DNA TGTGCCAGCAGTGGACAGGGACCGACGTACGAGCAGTACTTC. Amino acids: CASSGQGPTYEQYF.

The V and J genes are TRBV5-4 and TRBJ1-1; D gene ambiguous. Germline V gives CDR1 SGHNT, CDR2 YYREEE (reference sequence). This CDR3 region has 14 residues. The V and J ends lost 3 bases and 5 bases respectively, with 14 bases between them. CDR3 sequence reads: CASSSDLLATEAFF. The CDR3, as DNA: TGTGCCAGCAGCTCCGACCTACTAGCAACTGAAGCTTTCTTT.